This TCR beta chain was found in a study of T cell responses to AZD1222 COVID-19 vaccine. The study's findings and limits: Donors, mostly white British, included more females; clonal diversity was possibly underestimated. Sampling that yielded the repertoires occurred only after the peak T cell response. An increase in Spike-specific TCR breadth and depth was observed after two AZD1222 doses.

About this clone itself: Its antigen is unidentified.

This CDR3 region has 14 residues. Germline-derived CDR1 and CDR2 are MNHEY and SVGAGI. The V end was cut by 7 bases, the J end by 1 base, with 13 bases between. The method was immunoSEQ multiplex PCR; TCRdb's version includes in-frame clones alone and lacks a portion of them. This table has fewer than 250,000 clones, approximately 94% appearing once. The receptor was derived from an adult in good health. The sequencing used peripheral blood, collected on day 0 of MenACWY control vaccination. The chain combines TRBV6-5 with TRBJ1-2; D unresolved. The CDR3 DNA is TGTGCCAGCACCGGAACCCGGGGTAACTATGGCTACACCTTC. It is translated as CASTGTRGNYGYTF.